This T cell receptor beta chain appears in the sequencing data of a study of shared clonotypes between healthy human individuals. This clone was recorded only once. The antigen remains undetermined. Terminally differentiated effector memory CD45RA+ cells were left out of the naive CD8 fraction, which was CD45RO-negative and positively selected for CCR7. The table came from immunoSEQ multiplex PCR; TCRdb's copy has only in-frame clones and leaves some out. There are 550,000 to 750,000 clones in the sample; nearly 97% occur only once, and 0.1% to 0.11% lies in the top ten. The study's findings and limits: Blood was the only sampled material, and tissue repertoires likely differ. What rarefaction showed was incomplete sorted-subset sequencing despite large depth. Non-shared clonotypes were found to have lower generation probabilities than the clonotypes that were shared by all four of the sorted-subset donors.

There are 13 residues in the CDR3. Looked up from germline, CDR1 is MNHEY and CDR2 is SVGAGI. V lost 9 bases and J lost 11, with 22 bases in between. The sample taken for sequencing was naive CD8+ T cells sorted from blood. The chain uses TRBV6-5 and TRBJ2-5, with D perhaps TRBD2 (5 bases). The receptor's source is a woman aged 25 to 39 in good health. This chain's CDR3 is CASVGVVPREQYF. In DNA form, the CDR3 reads TGTGCCAGTGTGGGAGTCGTCCCGAGGGAGCAGTACTTC.